This T cell receptor (beta chain) was recorded in a study of blood T cell repertoires in COVID-19. About the research overall: Samples came from the United States, Italy and Spain, spanning acute and convalescent COVID-19. The analysed material was cDNA or gDNA that came from T cells, B-cell-depleted T cells, or PBMCs.

Original handling: Reference gene primer amplification gave estimated nucleated cell counts. The protocol was immunoSEQ multiplex PCR, while the TCRdb copy is restricted to in-frame clones and leaves out a portion. The DNA gave D and trimming, while V, J and clone size come from that table. The data contain hundreds of thousands of clones, around 82% of them seen just once; the ten biggest clones take up over 8.5%. Sequencing input: peripheral blood. The clonotype originates from a human donor in a cohort sampled during active COVID-19.

Here the CDR3 DNA reads TGTGCCAGCAGCTTAGGGGGGCGAGGAAATTCACCCCTCCACTTT. Its translation: CASSLGGRGNSPLHF. The chain combines TRBV7-8 with TRBJ1-6; the D gene is possibly TRBD1 (6 bases). Germline CDR1 reads SGHVS; CDR2 reads FQNEAQ. V was trimmed by 1 base and J by 7 bases, leaving 11 bases between them. The CDR3 loop spans 15 amino acids.